The 9 T cell receptor beta chains given below trace back to one sample, sequenced in a study of vaccination effects on CD4 cells after COVID-19. CD4+ T cells specific for antigen were expanded with viral peptide pools by the ViraFEST assay before sequencing. At the end of 9 to 11 days of culture, CD4+ T cells were isolated. Everyone in the study got two shots of either the BNT162b2 or mRNA-1273 vaccine. For these TCRs, the target antigens are not known. Data came from immunoSEQ multiplex PCR; TCRdb stores just in-frame clones and leaves some out. The sample yields tens of thousands of clones, 76% seen once. The material was CD4+ T cells from PBMCs cultured with HCoV-OC43 spike peptides, obtained after COVID-19 vaccination. The subset: HCoV-OC43 spike overlapping peptide pool stimulation. These receptors came from a human donor who received a COVID-19 vaccine.

About this clone: Other DNA sequences of this sample code for an identical CDR3. This rearrangement joins TRBV9 to TRBJ1-4; D might be TRBD1 (5 bases). The CDR3 length is 15 residues. Germline V gives CDR1 SGDLS, CDR2 YYNGEE. Trimming took off 3 bases at V and 0 bases at J, with 9 bases between the two ends. DNA of the CDR3: TGTGCCAGCAGCGAGGGGCCCGCAACTAATGAAAAACTGTTTTTT. Protein sequence: CASSEGPATNEKLFF.

This chain uses TRBV30 with TRBJ1-5; D possibly corresponds to TRBD1 (5 bases). Looked up from germline, CDR1 is GTSNPN and CDR2 is SVGIG (reference sequence). Trimming took 4 bases from V and 3 from J, leaving 13 bases between them. This CDR3 has 14 amino acids. In DNA form, the CDR3 reads TGTGCCTGGAATGGGGGTTTGGTCAATCAGCCCCAGCATTTT. This translates into CAWNGGLVNQPQHF.

The V and J genes are TRBV28 and TRBJ1-1; 7 positions match TRBD1. CDR1 and CDR2 (germline): MDHEN, SYDVKM. The length of the CDR3 is 13 residues. Trimming removed 4 bases from V and 7 bases from J; junction bases left unmatched: 6. As DNA, the CDR3 is TGTGCCAGCAGTTCCCTGACAGGGCTTGAAGCTTTCTTT. This codes for CASSSLTGLEAFF. Full variable domain (missing parts from reference TRBV28 and TRBJ1-1): DVKVTQSSRYLVKRTGEKVFLECVQDMDHENMFWYRQDPGLGLRLIYFSYDVKMKEKGDIPEGYSVSREKKERFSLILESASTNQTSMYLCASSSLTGLEAFFGQGTRLTVV.

J is TRBJ2-1 and V is TRBV6-6; D call uncertain. Trimming took off 5 bases at V and 0 bases at J, with 11 bases between the two ends. This CDR3 has 15 amino acids. Germline loops: CDR1 MNHNY, CDR2 SVGAGI (reference sequence). CDR3 loop: CASSPHYSSYNEQFF. The CDR3 DNA is TGTGCCAGCAGTCCACATTACAGCTCCTACAATGAGCAGTTCTTC.

This chain joins TRBV6-5 and TRBJ1-2, with D perhaps matching TRBD1 (5 bases). V lost 9 bases and J lost 3, with 14 bases in between. The CDR3 covers 13 residues. The germline CDR1 and CDR2 sequences are MNHEY and SVGAGI. CDR3 DNA sequence: TGTGCCAGTGCCCGGGACGGGTACTATGGCTACACCTTC. This gives the protein CASARDGYYGYTF.

The rearrangement uses TRBV2 and TRBJ1-4, with D maybe TRBD1 (5 bases). From germline, CDR1 is SNHLY and CDR2 FYNNEI. V was shortened by 10 bases and J by 6 bases, with 15 bases between the two germline ends. The CDR3 covers 13 residues. The CDR3 DNA follows: TGTGCCACTGCCCGGGACTTAGATGAAAAACTGTTTTTT. It codes for CATARDLDEKLFF.

The chain joins TRBV29-1 to TRBJ2-5; D is perhaps TRBD1 (7 bases). The CDR3 length is 13 residues. Trimming pared 7 bases from V and 4 bases from J, leaving 16 bases between. Germline-derived CDR1 and CDR2 are SQVTM and ANQGSEA. The CDR3 DNA reads TGCAGCGCAGGTCAGGGGGGACCAGAGACCCAGTACTTC. Encoded protein: CSAGQGGPETQYF. The variable domain in full, with the rest retrieved from reference TRBV29-1 and TRBJ2-5, is SAVISQKPSRDICQRGTSLTIQCQVDSQVTMMFWYRQQPGQSLTLIATANQGSEATYESGFVIDKFPISRPNLTFSTLTVSNMSPEDSSIYLCSAGQGGPETQYFGPGTRLLVL.

This chain joins TRBV5-4 and TRBJ1-5; TRBD1 matches at 7 bases. The CDR3 totals 16 residues. Trimming took 6 bases from V and 3 from J; bases not matched to a gene: 12. Germline V gene sequence: CDR1 SGHNT, CDR2 YYREEE (reference sequence). Written as DNA, the CDR3 is TGTGCCAGCAAACCGGGACAGCATTACGACAATCAGCCCCAGCATTTT. This codes for CASKPGQHYDNQPQHF.

Turning to this clone: Mismatch with germline at one junction end may stem from a read error. This sequence joins TRBV19 and TRBJ2-4; D unresolved. The V gene's germline CDR1 is LNHDA and CDR2 SQIVND (reference sequence). The CDR3 sequence is 11 residues long. The CDR3 DNA reads TGTGCCAGTAGTGTCGGATCGAAACAGTCCTTC. Translated: CASSVGSKQSF.